The T cell receptor beta chain described here comes from a study of blood T cell repertoires in COVID-19. Study details: PBMCs, B-cell-depleted T cells, or T cells provided the cDNA or gDNA that made up the material.

This CDR3 is 14 amino acids long. J gave up 0 bases and V 5 bases, and 1 base lay outside the gene matches. The germline V gene encodes CDR1 SGHTA and CDR2 FQGNSA. Libraries were prepared by immunoSEQ multiplex PCR; TCRdb keeps only in-frame clonotypes and omits some of them. The table records 200,000 or so clones, approximately 91% of them present only once. The receptor's source is a man between 65 and 80 years old with active or convalescent COVID-19. Source material: peripheral blood. The J gene is TRBJ1-1, the V gene TRBV7-2, with 9 bases that match TRBD1. This CDR3 reads CASSRDRVNTEAFF. In DNA, the CDR3 is TGTGCCAGCAGCCGGGACAGGGTGAACACTGAAGCTTTCTTT.